Below, 25 T cell receptor beta chains from the same sample are listed, as sequenced in a study of blood T cells in healthy people across ages (dated by TCRdb to about 2015). Library construction relied on 5' RACE. Sequenced on an Illumina HiSeq 2500. The second PCR ran for roughly 7 to 12 cycles and used a J-beta primer mix along with a sample-barcoded 5' primer. In TCRdb, the public reads were trimmed at Q25 with fastp and aligned with MiXCR, with productive beta chains retained. Every CDR3 protein is listed once, alongside the most common genes and DNA of its rows. For this sample the table gives approximately 960,000 distinct CDR3 sequences, of which around 29% were detected only once. The ten most abundant clones make up roughly 10% of the sample. This sample also belongs to another study, concerning T cells of mothers and their children.

The material sequenced was blood. These receptors all stem from a woman aged 40 to 50 in good health.

The rearrangement uses TRBV9 and TRBJ2-2; 7 nucleotides line up with TRBD1. The CDR3 is 14 residues long. V gave up 5 bases and J gave up 7 bases; unmatched junction bases: 8. Germline V lookup: CDR1 SGDLS, CDR2 YYNGEE. This CDR3 is CASRTGTVGGELFF. For the CDR3, the DNA is TGTGCCAGCAGGACCGGGACAGTCGGCGGGGAGCTGTTTTTT. Variable domain in full (rest from reference TRBV9 and TRBJ2-2): DSGVTQTPKHLITATGQRVTLRCSPRSGDLSVYWYQQSLDQGLQFLIQYYNGEERAKGNILERFSAQQFPDLHSELNLSSLELGDSALYFCASRTGTVGGELFFGEGSRLTVL.

This clonotype has a handful of counts. The chain recombines TRBV3-1 with TRBJ2-1; possibly TRBD2 for D (5 bases). This CDR3 is 15 amino acids long. The V end was cut by 4 bases, the J end by 5 bases, with 15 bases between. From germline, CDR1 is LGHDT and CDR2 YNNKEL (reference sequence). The DNA for the CDR3 is TGTGCCAGCAGCCGCAGCTGGGGAGCCGACAATGAGCAGTTCTTC. It translates to CASSRSWGADNEQFF.

As to this clonotype: This may stem from a read error, because a much larger clone lies one nucleotide away. The CDR3 DNA follows: TGCGCCAGCAGCTTGGCACCACAGGGAGTAGTGGAGACCCAGTACTTC. Translating gives CASSLAPQGVVETQYF. The J gene is TRBJ2-5, the V gene TRBV5-1, with D tentatively TRBD1 (6 bases). Germline V gene lookup returns CDR1 SGHRS and CDR2 YFSETQ. The CDR3 contains 16 residues. Deletions cut 0 bases from V and 5 bases from J, with 17 bases between. The full variable domain, in which reference TRBV5-1 and TRBJ2-5 provide the parts outside the CDR3, is KAGVTQTPRYLIKTRGQQVTLSCSPISGHRSVSWYQQTPGQGLQFLFEYFSETQRNKGNFPGRFSGRQFSNSRSEMNVSTLELGDSALYLCASSLAPQGVVETQYFGPGTRLLVL.

This clonotype turned up a few times. The J gene is TRBJ2-2, the V gene TRBV29-1; tentatively, D is TRBD1 or TRBD2 (6 bases each). CDR3 length: 16 amino acids. CDR1 is SQVTM and CDR2 is ANQGSEA in the germline V gene. Trimming left V 0 bases short and J 3 bases short, with 14 bases between. The CDR3 DNA reads as TGCAGCGTTGAAGAGAGTGGGGGGCCGGACACCGGGGAGCTGTTTTTT. It encodes CSVEESGGPDTGELFF.

V usage is TRBV12-3 or TRBV12-4 and J usage is TRBJ2-2; TRBD1 aligns across 8 bases. With V trimmed by 3 bases and J by 2 bases, 5 bases remained unmatched. The CDR3 contains 16 residues. CDR3 region: CASSFDRGDNTGELFF. Written as DNA, the CDR3 is TGTGCCAGCAGTTTCGACAGGGGAGATAACACCGGGGAGCTGTTTTTT.

The chain combines TRBV27 with TRBJ2-5; TRBD1 matches 7 bases. The DNA end is more similar to TRBJ2-7, so the J call may be wrong. CDR3 size: 16 residues. CDR1 and CDR2 from the germline V gene are MNHEY and SMNVEV (reference sequence). CDR3 protein: CASSLRSQQGPYEQYF. The CDR3 nucleotides are TGTGCCAGCAGTTTAAGGTCCCAACAGGGGCCGTACGAGCAGTACTTC.

The chain uses TRBV27 and TRBJ1-2, with 9 bases aligning to TRBD1. V lost 6 bases to trimming and J lost 5 bases; unmatched junction nucleotides: 13. The CDR3 covers 16 residues. Germline CDR1 and CDR2: MNHEY and SMNVEV (reference sequence). The chain's CDR3 is CASSPGQGRVGYGYTF. The DNA for the CDR3 is TGTGCCAGCAGCCCTGGACAGGGGAGGGTAGGGTATGGCTACACCTTC.

The CDR3 nucleotides are TGCGCCAGCAGCTTTGAGGGCATTAGCAATCAGCCCCAGCATTTT. Its protein is CASSFEGISNQPQHF. V usage is TRBV5-1 and J usage is TRBJ1-5; no clear D. There are 15 residues in the CDR3. The germline V gene has CDR1 SGHRS and CDR2 YFSETQ. V lost 2 bases and J 0 bases, leaving 9 bases between the germline ends.

The chain recombines TRBV6-1 with TRBJ1-5, with D unresolved. Germline loops: CDR1 MNHNS, CDR2 SASEGT. V was clipped by 7 bases and J by 7 bases, with 26 bases between them. This CDR3 comprises 17 residues. CDR3 sequence: CASMGIEGAFDTQPQHF. DNA for the CDR3: TGTGCCAGCATGGGGATCGAAGGTGCCTTTGACACCCAGCCCCAGCATTTT.

In this sample, this clonotype turned up a few times. The rearrangement joins TRBV20-1 to TRBJ1-5; possible D gene TRBD1, 5 bases. The V and J ends lost 0 bases and 9 bases respectively, with 24 bases between them. The CDR3 contains 17 residues. In germline, CDR1 is DFQATT, CDR2 SNEGSKA (reference sequence). CDR3: CSARDYTGFGSDPPQHF. The CDR3 DNA is TGCAGTGCTAGAGATTATACAGGCTTCGGCTCGGATCCGCCCCAGCATTTT.

This clonotype was recorded many times. The chain uses TRBV10-3 and TRBJ1-1; D is perhaps TRBD1 (5 bases). The CDR3 spans 12 residues. V was cut by 10 bases and J by 3 bases, with 12 bases left in between. Germline values: CDR1 ENHRY, CDR2 SYGVKD. The CDR3 spells CATGQGDTEAFF. CDR3 coding DNA: TGTGCCACCGGGCAGGGTGACACTGAAGCTTTCTTT.

This clonotype showed up just a few times. The V and J genes are TRBV28 and TRBJ2-7; D is perhaps TRBD1 or TRBD2 (5 bases each). V dropped 6 bases and J dropped 2 bases, with 14 bases sitting between them. In germline, CDR1 is MDHEN, CDR2 SYDVKM. This CDR3 has 14 residues. Written as DNA, the CDR3 is TGTGCCAGCAGCTCCCGGGACGCCGCCTACGAGCAGTACTTC. Protein sequence: CASSSRDAAYEQYF. Supplemented by reference TRBV28 and TRBJ2-7, the full variable domain reads DVKVTQSSRYLVKRTGEKVFLECVQDMDHENMFWYRQDPGLGLRLIYFSYDVKMKEKGDIPEGYSVSREKKERFSLILESASTNQTSMYLCASSSRDAAYEQYFGPGTRLTVT.

The CDR3 spells CASSQIIGHWGQPQHF. CDR3 in DNA: TGTGCCAGCAGTCAGATTATAGGGCATTGGGGTCAGCCCCAGCATTTT. The chain employs TRBV12-3 or TRBV12-4 and TRBJ1-5; no reliable D call. V gave up 5 bases and J gave up 6 bases, with 20 bases separating them. The CDR3 totals 16 residues.

The V and J genes are TRBV7-9 and TRBJ2-1, with D hard to call. CDR3 size: 13 residues. CDR1 is SEHNR, CDR2 FQNEAQ, per germline (reference sequence). V was cut by 8 bases and J by 0 bases, with 8 bases left in between. DNA of the CDR3: TGTGCCAGCGATAGGAGCTCCTACAATGAGCAGTTCTTC. This sequence encodes CASDRSSYNEQFF.

This clonotype was seen at least ten times. The CDR3 coding sequence is TGCAGTGCTAAGGGACTAGGTTTGAACGAGCAGTACTTC. It encodes CSAKGLGLNEQYF. The V call is TRBV20-1, the J call TRBJ2-7, with 8 positions matching TRBD2. This CDR3 is built from 13 residues. Germline V gives CDR1 DFQATT, CDR2 SNEGSKA (reference sequence). V gave up 4 bases and J gave up 5 bases; unmatched junction bases: 7.

The V and J genes are TRBV4-1 and TRBJ2-7, with D perhaps TRBD2 (5 bases). Trimming left V 1 base short and J 7 bases short, with 20 bases between. From germline, CDR1 is MGHRA and CDR2 YSYEKL. There are 16 residues in the CDR3. CDR3: CASSQGWAGPRGEQYF. DNA of the CDR3: TGCGCCAGCAGCCAAGGCTGGGCAGGCCCCCGAGGGGAGCAGTACTTC.

A word on this clonotype: A read error may produce the germline difference seen at one junction end. The rearrangement joins TRBV12-5 to TRBJ2-7, with D maybe TRBD2 (6 bases). The CDR3 is made up of 17 amino acids. Germline CDR1 and CDR2: LGHNT and FRNRAP. CDR3 sequence: CASGLVPRGILSYEQYF. The CDR3 DNA sequence: TGTGCCAGTGGTTTGGTACCCCGGGGGATCCTCTCCTACGAGCAGTACTTC.

To note about this clonotype: Just one base apart from a much larger clone, this may be a read error. V is TRBV3-1 and J is TRBJ2-6; perhaps TRBD2 as D (6 bases). The germline CDR1 and CDR2 sequences are LGHDT and YNNKEL (reference sequence). V was pared by 4 bases and J by 1 base, with 14 bases between. The CDR3 sequence is 17 residues long. The CDR3 nucleotides read TGTGCCAGCAGCCGAGGTGGAGGGATTTCTGGGGCCAACGTCCTGACTTTC. Its translation is CASSRGGGISGANVLTF.

Notes on this clonotype: Mismatch with germline at one junction end may stem from a read error. DNA for the CDR3: TGTGCCAGCAGCTTACTTTCCGGGGGGTACAATGGGCAGTTCTTC. Translated: CASSLLSGGYNGQFF. This rearrangement joins TRBV7-6 to TRBJ2-1; 7 bases agree with TRBD2. CDR3 length: 15 residues. Per the germline V gene, CDR1 is SGHVS and CDR2 is FNYEAQ.

The sample holds many counts of this clonotype. The chain recombines TRBV27 with TRBJ2-7, with TRBD1 identical over 12 bases. The CDR3 totals 18 residues. Looked up from germline, CDR1 is MNHEY and CDR2 is SMNVEV (reference sequence). V was pared by 5 bases and J by 6 bases, with 17 bases of the junction left unmatched. CDR3 nucleotide sequence: TGTGCCAGCAGTAAAAGCCTTTGGGACAGGGGGCGTGTAATCGAGCAGTACTTC. As protein: CASSKSLWDRGRVIEQYF.

This clonotype was found a few times. The CDR3 sequence is CASRRMGEQYF. In DNA form, the CDR3 reads TGTGCCAGCAGGCGGATGGGGGAGCAGTACTTC. The rearrangement uses TRBV7-2 and TRBJ2-7, with D unresolved. The V gene lost 6 bases and the J gene lost 7 bases, with 10 bases spanning the gap. Germline CDR1 reads SGHTA; CDR2 reads FQGNSA. The CDR3 extends over 11 amino acids.

This clonotype showed up just a few times. The gene calls are TRBV9 and TRBJ2-3; 12 bases are shared with TRBD2. CDR1 and CDR2 (germline): SGDLS, YYNGEE. The CDR3 is 15 residues long. Trimming at V came to 7 bases and at J to 6 bases, leaving 9 bases not matched to a gene. DNA for the CDR3: TGTGCCAGCGTCGCTAGCGGGGGGGCAGGGGATACGCAGTATTTT. Its protein product is CASVASGGAGDTQYF.

V usage is TRBV5-1 and J usage is TRBJ2-1; 8 nucleotides agree with TRBD1. Trimming at V came to 4 bases and at J to 2 bases, leaving 8 bases not matched to a gene. This CDR3 has 16 residues. Germline V gene sequence: CDR1 SGHRS, CDR2 YFSETQ. In nucleotides, the CDR3 is TGCGCCAGCAGCGGGGGACAGGCCGCCACCTACAATGAGCAGTTCTTC. Translated: CASSGGQAATYNEQFF.

This chain connects TRBV20-1 to TRBJ1-6, with 8 bases fitting TRBD1. The V gene's germline CDR1 is DFQATT and CDR2 SNEGSKA (reference sequence). The CDR3 runs 15 residues. V shed 6 bases and J 8 bases; nucleotides not matched to a gene: 12. For the CDR3, the DNA is TGCAGTGCAGACCGTATCAGGGGGCTGGATTCACCCCTCCACTTT. It yields the protein CSADRIRGLDSPLHF.

Note on this clonotype: A read error may explain this, as a much larger clone is one base away. The chain links TRBV10-2 to TRBJ2-7; possibly TRBD1 for D (6 bases). Deletions cut 6 bases from V and 2 bases from J, with 11 bases between. Germline values: CDR1 WSHSY, CDR2 SAAADI. The CDR3 totals 13 residues. The CDR3 loop is CASSEGQTYEQYF. Here the CDR3 DNA reads TGCGCCAGCAGCGAAGGACAGACCTACGAGCAGTACTTC.